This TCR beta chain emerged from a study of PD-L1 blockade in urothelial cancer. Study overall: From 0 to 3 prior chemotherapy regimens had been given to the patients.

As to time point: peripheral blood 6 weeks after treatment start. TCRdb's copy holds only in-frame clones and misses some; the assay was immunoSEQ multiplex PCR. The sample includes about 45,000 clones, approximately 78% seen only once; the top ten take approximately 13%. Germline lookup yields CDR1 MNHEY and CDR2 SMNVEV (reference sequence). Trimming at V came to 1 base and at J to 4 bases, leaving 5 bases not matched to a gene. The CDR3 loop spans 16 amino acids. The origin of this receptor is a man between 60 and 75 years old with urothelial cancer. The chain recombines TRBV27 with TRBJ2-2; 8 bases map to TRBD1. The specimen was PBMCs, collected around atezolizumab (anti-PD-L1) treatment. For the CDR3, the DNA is TGTGCCAGCAGTTTATTCGGCAGGGGGCTCACCGGGGAGCTGTTTTTT. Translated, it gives CASSLFGRGLTGELFF.